Listed here is a single T cell receptor (beta chain). This sample includes further DNA sequences coding for the same CDR3. This CDR3 comprises 15 residues. Germline V gene lookup returns CDR1 MNHEY and CDR2 SMNVEV (reference sequence). Trimming pared 3 bases from V and 4 bases from J, leaving 12 bases between. The authors reverse transcribed all of the isolated RNA, so sequencing captured expressed TCRB transcripts. Here immunoSEQ multiplex PCR was the method, and the copy in TCRdb shows in-frame clones only, minus some. The sample records nearly 350,000 clones, under 8.5% being singletons. The data stem from a study of beta chain features in type 1 diabetes.

This sequence joins TRBV27 and TRBJ2-2, with D hard to call. Source material: central memory CD4+ T cells from blood. The source is a woman in her late teens or twenties in good health. CDR3 protein: CASSFNSQLTGELFF. The CDR3 bases are TGTGCCAGCAGTTTCAATTCGCAGCTCACCGGGGAGCTGTTTTTT.